Described below is a single TCR beta chain sequence and its context. Its antigen is currently unknown. These data belong to a study of CD8 T cells in ankylosing spondylitis. Study results and caveats: A subset of motif variants has previously been described in the synovial fluid and blood of reactive arthritis. What appeared characteristic of ankylosing spondylitis blood was a TCR beta motif of under 10 highly homologous variants. There was reportedly significant enrichment of clones that were disease-linked in matched ankylosing spondylitis synovial fluid.

TCR beta libraries were made by quantitative 5'-RACE with molecular barcodes. TCRdb independently ran MiXCR on the 5' RACE reads; one entry per CDR3 protein. The repertoire holds 300,000 to 400,000 distinct CDR3 sequences, 20% to 25% seen once, with about a sixth in the top ten. CDR1 and CDR2 from the germline V gene are SEHNR and FQNEAQ (reference sequence). Trimming cost V 4 bases and J 3 bases, with 16 bases left between them. The CDR3 sequence is 15 residues long. This receptor was taken from a male donor with ankylosing spondylitis. V usage is TRBV7-9 and J usage is TRBJ2-7, with D perhaps matching TRBD1 (6 bases). The sample comprised blood, either unsorted or a sorted T cell fraction (not recorded which). CDR3 protein: CASSSIDRPRYEQYF. CDR3 in DNA: TGTGCCAGCAGCTCCATAGACAGGCCTCGCTACGAGCAGTACTTC.